Described below is a single T cell receptor beta chain sequence and its context. Antigen: not known. A much larger clone lies one base from this, so it may be a read error. Nobody among the patients had been given any treatment before thyroid surgery. These data come from a study of metastatic and nonmetastatic thyroid tumors. Study-wide background: Patients with malignant and benign thyroid disease provided blood and tumor or nodule tissue, whose repertoires were compared. General study findings and limits: Significantly higher TCR beta diversity was reportedly seen in malignant thyroid tumors than benign nodules, in blood and tumor.

Trimming removed 4 bases at V and 8 bases at J, with 16 bases between. The CDR3 is 15 residues long. In germline, CDR1 is SGHDT, CDR2 YYEEEE. In the source study's methods: Using the CDR3 differences seen across clinicopathological groups, the authors built a distant-metastasis classifier for papillary thyroid cancer, which was meant to discriminate distant-metastatic patients. MiXCR was used by TCRdb to re-call the PCR reads. The V and J calls come from TCRdb's annotation, not from the publication. The table lists about 92,000 clones, under 15% of them singletons. The clonotype was recovered from a female donor with papillary thyroid cancer or a benign thyroid nodule (not recorded which). Some clones in this sample may be carry-over from other donors' samples. Material: blood. The genes are TRBV5-6 and TRBJ2-6; weak D call: TRBD1 (6 bases). CDR3 amino acids: CASSPQGPRSNVLTF. The DNA for the CDR3 is TGTGCCAGCAGCCCACAGGGACCCCGGTCCAACGTCCTGACTTTC.